This T cell receptor (beta chain) derives from a study of CXCR3-negative and CXCR3-positive naive CD8 T cells. Comment on this clonotype: The antigen is undetermined.

Those CD8+ T cells considered naive were CD45RO-CCR7+CD27+CD95-. All TRB cDNA libraries came from 5' RACE performed with UMI labels. One entry per CDR3 protein, without DNA, is what TCRdb gives after re-calling the 5' RACE reads. Its clone listing holds some 50,000 distinct CDR3 sequences. Germline V gives CDR1 SGHVS, CDR2 FNYEAQ. This CDR3 contains 15 residues. Points from the study as a whole: The TRBV-TRBJ usage of naive CXCR3-negative and CXCR3-positive cells was similar, but that of memory cells differed. Much lower diversity was found in memory CD8+ cells, while both naive subsets had comparably high diversity. Fresh PBMCs served for most assays, and CXCR3 expression fell partially after cryopreservation. More hydrophobic TRB CDR3s were found in CXCR3-positive naive cells than in CXCR3-negative naive cells.

The TCR originated in a human donor in good health. Some clones in this sample may be carry-over from other donors' samples. The specimen sequenced was naive CXCR3+ CD8+ T cells from blood. Described subset: CD45RO-CCR7+CD27+CD95- naive CD8+ T cells expressing CXCR3 (TNR3+). The chain joins TRBV7-6 to TRBJ1-1; TCRdb names TRBD1, which stays unverified in the absence of DNA. CDR3 sequence reads: CASSINWGVGTEAFF. The complete variable domain, with remaining parts taken from reference TRBV7-6 and TRBJ1-1, reads GAGVSQSPRYKVTKRGQDVALRCDPISGHVSLYWYRQALGQGPEFLTYFNYEAQQDKSGLPNDRFSAERPEGSISTLTIQRTEQRDSAMYRCASSINWGVGTEAFFGQGTRLTVV.